This note documents a single T cell receptor beta chain sequence. Germline CDR1 is LNHDA and CDR2 is SQIVND (reference sequence). This CDR3 spans 15 amino acids. The V and J ends lost 5 bases and 8 bases respectively, with 21 bases between them. The data originate from a study of shared clonotypes between healthy human individuals. Genomic DNA from each subset was divided evenly over several immunoSEQ plates. TCRdb keeps only in-frame clones here, not all; method: immunoSEQ multiplex PCR. The top ten hold 1.8% of the sample, which has fewer than 850,000 clones, 55% to 75% seen once. The origin of this receptor is a woman in her thirties in good health. Specimen: memory CD4+ T cells sorted from blood. The subset: CD45RA-negative fraction. The J gene is TRBJ1-2, the V gene TRBV19; tentative D call: TRBD1 (6 bases). The CDR3 DNA reads as TGTGCCAGTAGTGTCTCCCCGCAGGGGCTAGAGGGCTACACCTTC. It yields the protein CASSVSPQGLEGYTF.